The rows below give T cell receptor beta chains drawn from one sample of a study of a mutant IDH1 vaccine in newly diagnosed glioma. TCRdb keeps only in-frame clones here, not all; method: immunoSEQ multiplex PCR. The data contain about 54,000 clones, under 90% of them singletons. These receptors have no identified antigens. The source was PBMCs, collected from a glioma patient whose treatment included an IDH1 peptide vaccine. These receptor sequences come from a woman under 30 with glioma. The CDR3 runs from the conserved cysteine through the conserved F or W. A D gene is named only where the DNA matches it firmly. Size values are once, few and many counts, or a class for expanded clones, and some rows have none.

V: TRBV6-1
J: TRBJ2-1
size: .
D: .
DNA: TGTGCCAGCAGTGCCACCTCCGGGATAGGCAACAATGAGCAGTTCTTC
CDR3: CASSATSGIGNNEQFF

V: TRBV25-1
J: TRBJ1-4
size: .
D: .
DNA: TGTGCCAGCAGTGACCCCCAGGGAATCAATGAAAAACTGTTTTTT
CDR3: CASSDPQGINEKLFF

V: TRBV7-9
J: TRBJ2-7
size: .
D: TRBD1
DNA: TGTGCCAGCAGCTTAGTTTTAGGGACAGACTACGAGCAGTACTTC
CDR3: CASSLVLGTDYEQYF

V: TRBV10-3
J: TRBJ2-7
size: .
D: .
DNA: TGTGCCATCAGTGATAGTGTGGTGAGCTCCTACGAGCAGTACTTC
CDR3: CAISDSVVSSYEQYF

V: TRBV19
J: TRBJ1-2
size: .
D: .
DNA: TGTGCCAGTAGTGCTGACGGAGAATATGGCTACACCTTC
CDR3: CASSADGEYGYTF

V: TRBV11-3
J: TRBJ1-3
size: .
D: .
DNA: TGTGCCAGCAGCACCCGGGAGGTTTCCTCTATCTCTGGAAACACCATATATTTT
CDR3: CASSTREVSSISGNTIYF

V: TRBV13
J: TRBJ2-2
size: once
D: TRBD2
DNA: TGTGCCAGCAGCTTAGGGACTAGCGGGTCGAACACCGGGGAGCTGTTTTTT
CDR3: CASSLGTSGSNTGELFF

V: TRBV14
J: TRBJ2-3
size: .
D: .
DNA: TGTGCCAGCAGGGGTTGGCGCGGCACAGATACGCAGTATTTT
CDR3: CASRGWRGTDTQYF

V: TRBV4-2
J: TRBJ2-3
size: once
D: .
DNA: TGTGCCAGCAGCCAAGCTGGAAAAGGGGACTTAACTAGCACAGATACGCAGTATTTT
CDR3: CASSQAGKGDLTSTDTQYF

V: TRBV5-1
J: TRBJ1-1
size: few
D: .
DNA: TGCGCCAGCAGCTTGACCGCGGGGGCGGGGAACACTGAAGCTTTCTTT
CDR3: CASSLTAGAGNTEAFF

V: TRBV6-1
J: TRBJ2-7
size: .
D: TRBD1
DNA: TGTGCCAGCACCCCAGACAGGGGCAGCTCCTACGAGCAGTACTTC
CDR3: CASTPDRGSSYEQYF

V: TRBV4-3
J: TRBJ2-1
size: .
D: .
DNA: TGCGCCAGCAGCCAAGACAGGGTCAGCTGGAGCTCCTACAATGAGCAGTTCTTC
CDR3: CASSQDRVSWSSYNEQFF

V: TRBV19
J: TRBJ2-2
size: .
D: .
DNA: TGTGCCAGTAGTATAGGGTCGAGGGGGGCCGGGGAGCTGTTTTTT
CDR3: CASSIGSRGAGELFF

V: TRBV4-2
J: TRBJ2-7
size: .
D: .
DNA: TGTGCCAGCAGCCAAGCCGAAGGCCAGGGGCCCGCCTACGAGCAGTACTTC
CDR3: CASSQAEGQGPAYEQYF

V: TRBV5-1
J: TRBJ2-3
size: .
D: .
DNA: TGCGCCAGCAGCTTGTTTGGTTCTAGCACAGATACGCAGTATTTT
CDR3: CASSLFGSSTDTQYF

V: TRBV5-6
J: TRBJ2-1
size: .
D: TRBD2
DNA: TGTGCCAGCCGAAGGACTAGCGCGCTCTCCTACAATGAGCAGTTCTTC
CDR3: CASRRTSALSYNEQFF

V: TRBV4-2
J: TRBJ1-5
size: .
D: .
DNA: TGTGCCAGCAGCCAAGAAGCCCCGAGCGATCAGCCCCAGCATTTT
CDR3: CASSQEAPSDQPQHF

V: TRBV9
J: TRBJ2-7
size: .
D: TRBD1
DNA: TGTGCCAGCAGCACCACAGGGGCCGCCTACGAGCAGTACTTC
CDR3: CASSTTGAAYEQYF

V: TRBV6-1
J: TRBJ1-2
size: .
D: .
DNA: TGTGCCAGCAGTGAAGCGCACGTGGCTGGCTACACCTTC
CDR3: CASSEAHVAGYTF

V: TRBV7-3
J: TRBJ2-2
size: .
D: .
DNA: TGTGCCAGCAGCCCTCGGGCTTCCGGGGAGCTGTTTTTT
CDR3: CASSPRASGELFF

V: TRBV5-6
J: TRBJ2-2
size: once
D: TRBD1
DNA: TGTGCCAGCAGCTTGGCCCCGGGACAGGGGACCACCGGGGAGCTGTTTTTT
CDR3: CASSLAPGQGTTGELFF

V: TRBV25-1
J: TRBJ1-2
size: .
D: .
DNA: TGTGCCAGCAGCCCGGCAGGACCCAACTATGGCTACACCTTC
CDR3: CASSPAGPNYGYTF